This TCR beta chain was recovered during a study of early T cells in non-severe SARS-CoV-2 infection (dated by TCRdb to about 2021). With respect to the entire study: Bulk RNA from unsorted whole blood was used for TCR sequencing, so alpha and beta chains could not be paired. On the study overall, not on this receptor specifically: Matching against VDJdb was skewed toward anti-spike CD8 responses, likely underestimated virus-specific expansions, and missed private and CD4 specificities.

This clonotype came up a few times. No antigen is known for it. Base qualities were left out, and no much larger clone turns up one base away. Trimming takes 6 bases off V and 6 bases off J; junction bases not matched to a gene: 11. Per the germline V gene, SGHRS is the CDR1 and YFSETQ is the CDR2. The CDR3 holds 14 amino acids from the cysteine to the phenylalanine. The read is trimmed to its CDR3 DNA, 42 bases read in frame from base 1. This was a case-control study nested in a cohort of healthcare workers in London, UK, who had nasopharyngeal swab PCR tests and blood samples taken every week. Healthcare workers were recruited between 23 and 31 March 2020, during the week of the UK lockdown, and were followed weekly for up to roughly 15 weeks. Library method: 5' RACE. The instrument given in TCRdb is NextSeq 500. In the TCR library protocol, unique molecular identifiers were attached to individual cDNA molecules to correct for PCR bias and sequencing error. TCR alpha and beta chains were both sequenced, and the abundances of alpha and beta sequences in each sample were closely correlated with each other. Per the original workflow: Decombinator V4 was used to perform V gene, J gene and CDR3 annotation of TCR sequences. Expanded TCRs were defined as changing significantly between any two time points under a Poisson model with p below 0.0001. TCR abundances were normalised to the total number of TCRs sequenced per sample and expressed as counts per million. MAIT TCRs were defined by TRAV1-2 paired with TRAJ12, TRAJ20 or TRAJ33, and iNKT TCRs by TRAV10 paired with TRAJ18. VDJdb, accessed 1 November 2021, was searched for CMV, EBV and SARS-CoV-2 annotated TCRs, with TCRs annotated for multiple antigens excluded. TCRdb took the public reads, trimmed them with fastp at Q25, ran MiXCR for clone calling and kept in-frame beta chains. CDR3 protein sequences are deduplicated, and each keeps its most common genes and DNA. What appears here as the V and J calls and clone size reflects TCRdb's work, not the paper's. Across this sample there are 69,000 or so distinct CDR3 sequences, with approximately 4.6% seen only once. More than 3% of the sample belongs to the ten largest clones.

Sequencing used whole blood, obtained at baseline. The V and J genes are TRBV5-1 and TRBJ1-1, and 7 junction bases match TRBD1. The clonotype originates from an adult who was a healthcare worker with PCR-confirmed SARS-CoV-2 infection or an uninfected control (not recorded which). The donor label of this sample is uncertain. The CDR3 reads as follows: CASTLRGGIAEAFF. The DNA reads TGCGCCAGCACCCTCAGAGGGGGCATCGCTGAAGCTTTCTTT.